A selection of T cell receptor beta chains follows, all from one sample in a study of blood T cell repertoires in COVID-19. Produced via immunoSEQ multiplex PCR; TCRdb's table is partial and in-frame only. The sample yields fewer than 150,000 clones, over 80% seen once. Input material: peripheral blood. These receptors originate from a woman aged 80 or over with acute or convalescent COVID-19. CDR3s include the opening cysteine and the closing phenylalanine or tryptophan. A D gene is named only where the DNA matches it firmly. Size is stated for part of the rows, as once, few or many counts, or as a class when the clone is expanded.

length | size | J | D | V | CDR3 | DNA
15 | few | TRBJ2-1 | . | TRBV19 | CASSIGGGPGNEQFF | TGTGCCAGTAGTATAGGGGGGGGGCCCGGCAATGAGCAGTTCTTC
14 | . | TRBJ1-4 | . | TRBV5-5 | CASNLQGPNEKLFF | TGTGCCAGCAACCTACAGGGACCTAATGAAAAACTGTTTTTT
15 | . | TRBJ1-3 | . | TRBV19 | CASSSGTYSGNTIYF | TGTGCCAGTAGTTCCGGGACTTACTCTGGAAACACCATATATTTT
13 | . | TRBJ2-7 | . | TRBV12-3/TRBV12-4 | CASSGVSSYEQYF | TGTGCCAGCAGTGGAGTGAGCTCCTACGAGCAGTACTTC
18 | . | TRBJ2-1 | TRBD2 | TRBV9 | CASSVGTSGGPTYNEQFF | TGTGCCAGCAGCGTAGGGACTAGCGGGGGGCCCACCTACAATGAGCAGTTCTTC
15 | . | TRBJ1-1 | TRBD1 | TRBV6-6 | CASIQGDRSNTEAFF | TGTGCCAGCATCCAAGGGGACAGATCCAACACTGAAGCTTTCTTT
13 | . | TRBJ2-1 | TRBD1 | TRBV6-6 | CASTNRGHDEQFF | TGTGCCAGCACGAACAGGGGGCACGATGAGCAGTTCTTC
16 | . | TRBJ1-4 | . | TRBV3-1/TRBV3-2 | CASSRAVGATNEKLFF | TGTGCCAGCAGCCGAGCTGTCGGTGCAACTAATGAAAAACTGTTTTTT
12 | . | TRBJ1-2 | . | TRBV12-5 | CASGLGGLGYTF | TGTGCTAGTGGTTTGGGCGGTCTAGGCTACACCTTC
14 | . | TRBJ1-4 | . | TRBV19 | CASSSDRTNEKLFF | TGTGCCAGTAGTTCGGACAGAACCAATGAAAAACTGTTTTTT
14 | . | TRBJ2-2 | TRBD2 | TRBV6-5 | CATRLAGGTGELFF | TGTGCCACGCGACTAGCGGGGGGCACCGGGGAGCTGTTTTTT
15 | . | TRBJ1-5 | TRBD1 | TRBV11-2 | CASSSGQGASQPQHF | TGTGCCAGCAGCTCGGGACAGGGGGCTAGTCAGCCCCAGCATTTT
15 | once | TRBJ2-7 | TRBD1 | TRBV7-2 | CASSLFDRVGMRQYF | TGTGCCAGCAGCTTATTCGACAGGGTAGGGATGAGGCAGTACTTC
13 | . | TRBJ1-2 | TRBD1 | TRBV18 | CASSPDRETGYTF | TGTGCCAGCTCACCGGACAGGGAAACTGGCTACACCTTC
15 | . | TRBJ2-2 | TRBD2 | TRBV27 | CASSLPPGGAGELFF | TGTGCCAGCAGTCTCCCCCCTGGGGGGGCCGGGGAGCTGTTTTTT
13 | . | TRBJ1-1 | TRBD1 | TRBV24-1 | CATSDRQGTEAFF | TGTGCCACCAGTGATCGACAGGGGACTGAAGCTTTCTTT
15 | . | TRBJ2-2 | . | TRBV6-5 | CATQLWTKNTGELFF | TGTGCCACCCAACTCTGGACTAAGAACACCGGGGAGCTGTTTTTT
16 | . | TRBJ1-5 | TRBD1 | TRBV10-1 | CASPRTGLCGNQPQHF | TGCGCCAGCCCCCGGACAGGGCTGTGTGGCAATCAGCCCCAGCATTTT
16 | few | TRBJ1-2 | TRBD1 | TRBV5-1 | CASSLALGQGTNGYTF | TGCGCCAGCAGCTTGGCCCTGGGACAGGGGACGAATGGCTACACCTTC
19 | . | TRBJ2-3 | . | TRBV21-1 | CASSKDFRGGTGSTDTQYF | TGTGCCAGCAGCAAAGACTTTCGGGGAGGGACAGGAAGCACAGATACGCAGTATTTT
15 | . | TRBJ2-5 | TRBD1 | TRBV5-4 | CASSSQQGPVETQYF | TGTGCCAGCAGCTCGCAACAGGGGCCAGTGGAGACCCAGTACTTC
15 | . | TRBJ2-2 | TRBD1 | TRBV6-5 | CASSYYRGTTGELFF | TGTGCCAGCAGTTACTACAGGGGGACTACCGGGGAGCTGTTTTTT
15 | . | TRBJ1-4 | . | TRBV11-1 | CASSLRNRENEKLFF | TGTGCCAGCAGCTTAAGGAACAGGGAAAATGAAAAACTGTTTTTT
12 | . | TRBJ1-2 | . | TRBV28 | CASVRQEQGYTF | TGTGCCAGCGTTCGACAGGAGCAGGGCTACACCTTC
16 | . | TRBJ2-3 | TRBD1 | TRBV6-6 | CASNLGQGGNTDTQYF | TGTGCCAGCAACCTGGGACAGGGGGGAAACACAGATACGCAGTATTTT
17 | . | TRBJ1-2 | . | TRBV19 | CASSINFRQGSFGGYTF | TGTGCCAGTAGTATTAATTTTCGGCAGGGCAGTTTCGGGGGCTACACCTTC
16 | . | TRBJ2-2 | . | TRBV4-1 | CASSQGIGVNTGELFF | TGCGCCAGCAGCCAAGGAATAGGGGTGAACACCGGGGAGCTGTTTTTT
13 | . | TRBJ2-7 | TRBD1 | TRBV3-1/TRBV3-2 | CASARQGANEQYF | TGTGCCAGCGCGAGACAGGGTGCCAACGAGCAGTACTTC
14 | . | TRBJ1-1 | TRBD1 | TRBV6-5 | CASRGGTGNTEAFF | TGTGCCAGCAGGGGTGGGACAGGGAACACTGAAGCTTTCTTT
15 | . | TRBJ1-2 | TRBD1 | TRBV18 | CASSPTSDRGYGYTF | TGTGCCAGCTCACCGACTTCGGACAGGGGCTATGGCTACACCTTC
13 | few | TRBJ2-1 | . | TRBV11-3 | CASSFTISNEQFF | TGTGCCAGCAGCTTCACTATCAGCAATGAGCAGTTCTTC
13 | . | TRBJ1-1 | . | TRBV30 | CAWMVRLNTEAFF | TGTGCCTGGATGGTCAGGTTGAACACTGAAGCTTTCTTT
13 | . | TRBJ1-2 | TRBD1 | TRBV7-3 | CASSLRGGAGYTF | TGTGCCAGCAGCTTACGAGGGGGCGCAGGCTACACCTTC
12 | . | TRBJ1-5 | . | TRBV7-9 | CASSLDIQPQHF | TGTGCCAGCAGCTTAGATATTCAGCCCCAGCATTTT
15 | . | TRBJ2-5 | TRBD1 | TRBV5-1 | CASSLRDRGRETQYF | TGCGCCAGCAGCTTGAGGGACAGGGGTCGAGAGACCCAGTACTTC
18 | . | TRBJ1-5 | . | TRBV21-1 | CASSNRGQGRSSNQPQHF | TGTGCCAGCAGCAACAGGGGACAGGGTAGGTCGAGCAATCAGCCCCAGCATTTT
14 | . | TRBJ1-4 | TRBD1 | TRBV18 | CASSLGTENEKLFF | TGTGCCAGCTCACTCGGGACAGAAAATGAAAAACTGTTTTTT